This T cell receptor (beta chain) is drawn from a study of tumor-infiltrating lymphocytes in primary liver carcinoma. The investigators made TCR beta cDNA from about 510 ng total RNA, using a constant-region primer. Slightly modified ARM-PCR with three nested multiplex PCR rounds yielded TCR beta libraries. PCR rounds one and two used TRBV1-TRBV30 forward primers with a C-beta reverse primer for around 9 cycles each. TCRdb passed the multiplex PCR reads through MiXCR, listing each CDR3 protein once. In the table there are roughly 120,000 distinct CDR3 sequences, around 60% of which are singletons. In regard to this clonotype: Its antigen is unknown. Compared with germline, one end of the junction differs, possibly owing to a read error.

Overall study results and limits: Among the pair types, tumor region pairs showed more overlap than tumor-adjacent and tumor-blood pairs.

Germline V gene sequence: CDR1 SQVTM, CDR2 ANQGSEA. This CDR3 contains 12 residues. Unsorted bulk tissue, roughly 20-33 mg of it, served as the source for co-extraction of RNA and DNA. The receptor comes from a woman aged 55-69 years with primary liver carcinoma and hepatitis B virus infection. The V and J genes are TRBV29-1 and TRBJ2-5; a possible D gene is TRBD2 (6 bases). Material for sequencing was liver tumor tissue from sampling region 1. Documented subset: tumor region T1, superior pole. CDR3 sequence reads: CSVDGGEETQYF. For the CDR3, the DNA is TGCAGCGTTGATGGAGGGGAAGAGACCCAATACTTC.